These T cell receptor beta chains were read from a single sample in a study of OX40 agonist ivuxolimab in advanced cancers. The table came from immunoSEQ multiplex PCR; TCRdb's copy has only in-frame clones and leaves some out. The sample includes about 35,000 clones, around four fifths seen only once; the top ten take more than 14%. Sequences were derived from CD4+ or CD8+ T cells sorted from blood, sampled in a trial of the OX40 agonist ivuxolimab. All receptors come from an adult with an advanced solid tumor such as melanoma, head and neck, liver or kidney cancer. Both conserved end residues are part of each CDR3. Each record gives: V gene, D gene, J gene, clone size, CDR3 DNA, CDR3 protein. The D gene is left open where the match is weak. Not all rows give a size; the values are once, few, many and, for expanded clones, a class.

V gene: TRBV2
D gene: -
J gene: TRBJ2-7
clone size: -
CDR3 DNA: TGTGCCAGCAGTGAATATCTGTTATTAAACGAGCAGTACTTC
CDR3 protein: CASSEYLLLNEQYF

V gene: TRBV28
D gene: -
J gene: TRBJ2-1
clone size: once
CDR3 DNA: TGTGCCAGCAGTTTATCGGGACACAGGAGTGGATACAATGAGCAGTTCTTC
CDR3 protein: CASSLSGHRSGYNEQFF

V gene: TRBV29-1
D gene: -
J gene: TRBJ2-5
clone size: once
CDR3 DNA: TGCAGCGCCAAGGGGCCGGAGGAGACCCAGTACTTC
CDR3 protein: CSAKGPEETQYF

V gene: TRBV29-1
D gene: TRBD1
J gene: TRBJ2-7
clone size: -
CDR3 DNA: TGCAGCGTTGATGGGACAGCCACGAACGAGCAGTACTTC
CDR3 protein: CSVDGTATNEQYF

V gene: TRBV5-6
D gene: TRBD1
J gene: TRBJ2-5
clone size: -
CDR3 DNA: TGTGCCAGCAGCCAGGACAGGCCGCAAGAGACCCAGTACTTC
CDR3 protein: CASSQDRPQETQYF

V gene: TRBV2
D gene: TRBD2
J gene: TRBJ2-1
clone size: -
CDR3 DNA: TGTGCCAGCAGTGCGGCGGGAGCGGGGAATTATGAGCAGTTCTTC
CDR3 protein: CASSAAGAGNYEQFF

V gene: TRBV6-5
D gene: TRBD2
J gene: TRBJ2-4
clone size: -
CDR3 DNA: TGTGCCAGCAGGAACGGGGGGGTAGCCAAAAACATTCAGTACTTC
CDR3 protein: CASRNGGVAKNIQYF

V gene: TRBV28
D gene: -
J gene: TRBJ2-7
clone size: -
CDR3 DNA: TGTGCCAGCAGTCTTCCCGCAGAGGCTACCCTTCGAAGGGAGCAGTACTTC
CDR3 protein: CASSLPAEATLRREQYF

V gene: TRBV18
D gene: -
J gene: TRBJ1-4
clone size: -
CDR3 DNA: TGTGCCAGCTCACAAGACGGGTCATCTACCGAAAAACTGTTTTTT
CDR3 protein: CASSQDGSSTEKLFF

V gene: TRBV19
D gene: TRBD2
J gene: TRBJ2-7
clone size: -
CDR3 DNA: TGTGCCAGTAGTATTTCTAGCGGAACCTACGAGCAGTACTTC
CDR3 protein: CASSISSGTYEQYF

V gene: TRBV9
D gene: -
J gene: TRBJ1-1
clone size: few
CDR3 DNA: TGTGCCAGCAGCGTAGAGTCGGGGAGTGAAGCTTTCTTT
CDR3 protein: CASSVESGSEAFF

V gene: TRBV7-3
D gene: -
J gene: TRBJ2-1
clone size: -
CDR3 DNA: TGTGCCAGCAGCTTAAGGCGGCAAGATGAGCAGTTCTTC
CDR3 protein: CASSLRRQDEQFF

V gene: TRBV5-1
D gene: TRBD1
J gene: TRBJ1-6
clone size: -
CDR3 DNA: TGCGCCAGTCGGGTGACAGGGGATTCACCCCTCCACTTT
CDR3 protein: CASRVTGDSPLHF

V gene: TRBV5-6
D gene: -
J gene: TRBJ1-1
clone size: -
CDR3 DNA: TGTGCCAGCAGCCCGTTTGGGGGAGGCGGTGAAGCTTTCTTT
CDR3 protein: CASSPFGGGGEAFF

V gene: TRBV11-3
D gene: TRBD1
J gene: TRBJ1-2
clone size: -
CDR3 DNA: TGTGCCAGCAGCTCTGGGACAGCAGGAGGCTACACCTTC
CDR3 protein: CASSSGTAGGYTF

V gene: TRBV7-9
D gene: TRBD1
J gene: TRBJ2-7
clone size: -
CDR3 DNA: TGTGCCAGCAGCTCGGGACAGCAGTTAACCTACGAGCAGTACTTC
CDR3 protein: CASSSGQQLTYEQYF

V gene: TRBV6-4
D gene: -
J gene: TRBJ1-3
clone size: -
CDR3 DNA: TGTGCCAGCAGTGACGGTCTGTTGGAAGGGGACACCATATATTTT
CDR3 protein: CASSDGLLEGDTIYF

V gene: TRBV5-1
D gene: -
J gene: TRBJ1-1
clone size: once
CDR3 DNA: TGCGCCAGCAGCCCTTTGACAGGGAACACTGAAGCTTTCTTT
CDR3 protein: CASSPLTGNTEAFF

V gene: TRBV6-5
D gene: TRBD2
J gene: TRBJ2-7
clone size: few
CDR3 DNA: TGTGCCAGCAGTTCACCGGGACTAGGAAAGACCGAGCAGTACTTC
CDR3 protein: CASSSPGLGKTEQYF

V gene: TRBV5-6
D gene: TRBD1
J gene: TRBJ2-1
clone size: once
CDR3 DNA: TGTGCCAGCAGCAGCCCCGCCGGGACAGGGGACTACAATGAGCAGTTCTTC
CDR3 protein: CASSSPAGTGDYNEQFF

V gene: TRBV7-9
D gene: -
J gene: TRBJ1-3
clone size: -
CDR3 DNA: TGTGCCAGCAGCTCCGGGACAACCTCTGGAAACACCATATATTTT
CDR3 protein: CASSSGTTSGNTIYF

V gene: TRBV6-1
D gene: -
J gene: TRBJ2-7
clone size: -
CDR3 DNA: TGTGCCAGCAGTGAAGGGTTGAGCGGAGGGGGACCGTACGAGCAGTACTTC
CDR3 protein: CASSEGLSGGGPYEQYF

V gene: TRBV7-3
D gene: -
J gene: TRBJ2-3
clone size: -
CDR3 DNA: TGTGCCAGCAGCTTAGCGGGGGCCTTCACAGATACGCAGTATTTT
CDR3 protein: CASSLAGAFTDTQYF

V gene: TRBV7-9
D gene: TRBD1
J gene: TRBJ1-3
clone size: -
CDR3 DNA: TGTGCCAGCAGCGTACAGGGGGCTGGAAACACCATATATTTT
CDR3 protein: CASSVQGAGNTIYF

V gene: TRBV7-6
D gene: -
J gene: TRBJ1-3
clone size: -
CDR3 DNA: TGTGCCAGCAGCTTACTGGCCAGGGGCTCCTCTGGAAACACCATATATTTT
CDR3 protein: CASSLLARGSSGNTIYF

V gene: TRBV7-2
D gene: TRBD2
J gene: TRBJ2-3
clone size: -
CDR3 DNA: TGTGCCAGCAGCCCAGGACTAGCGGGGGCGGATACGCAGTATTTT
CDR3 protein: CASSPGLAGADTQYF

V gene: TRBV5-1
D gene: -
J gene: TRBJ2-1
clone size: -
CDR3 DNA: TGCGCCAGCAGCTTGGGGGGAGAGGCGTACAATGAGCAGTTCTTC
CDR3 protein: CASSLGGEAYNEQFF

V gene: TRBV11-3
D gene: TRBD2
J gene: TRBJ2-2
clone size: -
CDR3 DNA: TGTGCCAGCAGCTTCTCAGCGGGGGGGCCGGACGGGGAGCTGTTTTTT
CDR3 protein: CASSFSAGGPDGELFF

V gene: TRBV7-9
D gene: TRBD2
J gene: TRBJ2-3
clone size: -
CDR3 DNA: TGTGCCAGCAGTTTTAGCGGGAAGGGGACAGATACGCAGTATTTT
CDR3 protein: CASSFSGKGTDTQYF

V gene: TRBV2
D gene: TRBD2
J gene: TRBJ2-2
clone size: -
CDR3 DNA: TGTGCCAGCAGTCTTAGCGGGAGGGAAACCGGGGAGCTGTTTTTT
CDR3 protein: CASSLSGRETGELFF

V gene: TRBV5-4
D gene: -
J gene: TRBJ2-3
clone size: -
CDR3 DNA: TGTGCCAGCAGCTTGGCGGGAGATTCAGATACGCAGTATTTT
CDR3 protein: CASSLAGDSDTQYF

V gene: TRBV6-6
D gene: -
J gene: TRBJ1-6
clone size: -
CDR3 DNA: TGTGCCAGCAGCACGATGTTAGGGGAGGGGGGTTCACCCCTCCACTTT
CDR3 protein: CASSTMLGEGGSPLHF

V gene: TRBV9
D gene: -
J gene: TRBJ1-2
clone size: -
CDR3 DNA: TGTGCCAGCAGCGATCCACGAGGCTACACCTTC
CDR3 protein: CASSDPRGYTF

V gene: TRBV28
D gene: TRBD2
J gene: TRBJ2-3
clone size: once
CDR3 DNA: TGTGCCAGCAGTTTACTGCCTAGCGGTTTGAGCACAGATACGCAGTATTTT
CDR3 protein: CASSLLPSGLSTDTQYF

V gene: TRBV5-1
D gene: TRBD1
J gene: TRBJ2-1
clone size: -
CDR3 DNA: TGCGCCAGCAGCCCGGACAGGGAAGAATTCTTC
CDR3 protein: CASSPDREEFF

V gene: TRBV7-8
D gene: TRBD2
J gene: TRBJ2-5
clone size: -
CDR3 DNA: TGTGCCAGCAGCCCCCCGGGACTAGAAGAGACCCAGTACTTC
CDR3 protein: CASSPPGLEETQYF

V gene: TRBV2
D gene: TRBD2
J gene: TRBJ2-1
clone size: -
CDR3 DNA: TGTGCCAGCAAGTTCGGGGGGGCCAATGAGCAGTTCTTC
CDR3 protein: CASKFGGANEQFF

V gene: TRBV11-2
D gene: -
J gene: TRBJ1-1
clone size: -
CDR3 DNA: TGTGCCAGCAGCTTAATACGGGAAGGGCCTGAAGCTTTCTTT
CDR3 protein: CASSLIREGPEAFF

V gene: TRBV28
D gene: -
J gene: TRBJ1-2
clone size: few
CDR3 DNA: TGTGCCAGCATGGTCCTAAACTATGGCTACACCTTC
CDR3 protein: CASMVLNYGYTF

V gene: TRBV6-1
D gene: -
J gene: TRBJ2-7
clone size: -
CDR3 DNA: TGTGCCAGCAGTGGAGGAGTGAACCCCCTTGCCGAGCAGTACTTC
CDR3 protein: CASSGGVNPLAEQYF

V gene: TRBV5-1
D gene: -
J gene: TRBJ1-6
clone size: few
CDR3 DNA: TGCGCCAGCAGCTTGGGGGACTTGCCGGGATCACCCCTCCACTTT
CDR3 protein: CASSLGDLPGSPLHF

V gene: TRBV19
D gene: TRBD1
J gene: TRBJ1-6
clone size: -
CDR3 DNA: TGTGCCAGTAGTCAAGGGGGCAGCCCCCCACCCCTCCACTTT
CDR3 protein: CASSQGGSPPPLHF

V gene: TRBV10-3
D gene: TRBD2
J gene: TRBJ2-1
clone size: -
CDR3 DNA: TGTGCCATCAGTCCGGGACTAGCGGGGGGAAAGGATGAGCAGTTCTTC
CDR3 protein: CAISPGLAGGKDEQFF

V gene: TRBV21-1
D gene: -
J gene: TRBJ1-1
clone size: few
CDR3 DNA: TGTGCCAGCAGCCCCGGACAGTTGAACACTGAAGCTTTCTTT
CDR3 protein: CASSPGQLNTEAFF

V gene: TRBV28
D gene: TRBD1
J gene: TRBJ1-5
clone size: once
CDR3 DNA: TGTGCCAGCAGTTTATTGGGGACAGGCAATCAGCCCCAGCATTTT
CDR3 protein: CASSLLGTGNQPQHF

V gene: TRBV7-6
D gene: -
J gene: TRBJ1-5
clone size: few
CDR3 DNA: TGTGCCAGCAGCTCGGGACGGTCTGCTGGGCCCCAGCATTTT
CDR3 protein: CASSSGRSAGPQHF

V gene: TRBV7-6
D gene: TRBD1
J gene: TRBJ2-2
clone size: -
CDR3 DNA: TGTGCCAGCAGCTTGACAGGGGGCACCGGGGAGCTGTTTTTT
CDR3 protein: CASSLTGGTGELFF

V gene: TRBV7-8
D gene: TRBD1
J gene: TRBJ2-2
clone size: -
CDR3 DNA: TGTGCCAGCAGACCCGGGACAGGGTTTACCGGGGAGCTGTTTTTT
CDR3 protein: CASRPGTGFTGELFF

V gene: TRBV5-1
D gene: -
J gene: TRBJ1-6
clone size: -
CDR3 DNA: TGCGCCAGCAGCGCGGGAAGAGAGAATTCACCCCTCCACTTT
CDR3 protein: CASSAGRENSPLHF

V gene: TRBV7-9
D gene: -
J gene: TRBJ2-7
clone size: -
CDR3 DNA: TGTGCCAGCAGCGATGCAAACTACGAGCAGTACTTC
CDR3 protein: CASSDANYEQYF